This entry lists 8 T cell receptor beta chains sequenced from one sample in a study of control samples from healthy donors and cancer patients. Assay used: immunoSEQ multiplex PCR; TCRdb lists only in-frame clones, some missing. Of around 130,000 clones listed, about 95% are singletons. The specimen was blood. These receptors were taken from a man aged 25-45 years in good health.

The chain couples TRBV9 to TRBJ1-3, with a possible D match to TRBD1 (5 bases). Germline CDR1 is SGDLS and CDR2 is YYNGEE. Trimming took 0 bases from V and 6 from J, leaving 10 bases between them. CDR3 size: 14 residues. The CDR3 sequence: CASSVGRGANTIYF. In DNA, the CDR3 is TGTGCCAGCAGCGTAGGACGGGGCGCAAACACCATATATTTT.

CDR3 amino acids: CASPAGTGGSAFF. CDR3 in DNA: TGTGCCAGCCCCGCTGGGACCGGGGGATCAGCTTTCTTT. The chain joins TRBV2 to TRBJ1-1; possibly TRBD1 for D (5 bases). Germline V gene data show CDR1 as SNHLY and CDR2 as FYNNEI. V was cut by 8 bases and J by 10 bases, with 20 bases left in between. The CDR3 spans 13 residues.

This clone was recorded once. The chain combines TRBV9 with TRBJ1-1; D ambiguous. Germline V gene data show CDR1 as SGDLS and CDR2 as YYNGEE. The V and J ends lost 0 bases and 1 base respectively, with 7 bases between them. CDR3 length equals 14 residues. For the CDR3, the DNA is TGTGCCAGCAGCGTAGGATCAAGGAACACTGAAGCTTTCTTT. Translation gives CASSVGSRNTEAFF.

The rearrangement links TRBV6-6 to TRBJ2-1; 7 bases align to TRBD1. With 6 bases clipped from V and 2 bases from J, the junction kept 4 bases outside the gene matches. Germline V gene lookup returns CDR1 MNHNY and CDR2 SVGAGI (reference sequence). The CDR3 is 14 residues long. In DNA, the CDR3 is TGTGCCAGCAGACCCGGGACAGCCTACAATGAGCAGTTCTTC. Translating gives CASRPGTAYNEQFF.

V and J are TRBV7-2 and TRBJ2-5; D may be TRBD1 (6 bases). Germline lookup yields CDR1 SGHTA and CDR2 FQGNSA. V was trimmed by 2 bases and J by 0 bases, leaving 22 bases between them. This CDR3 contains 19 residues. The CDR3 loop reads CASSLYGPTGWGYQETQYF. CDR3 coding DNA: TGTGCCAGCAGCTTATATGGGCCAACAGGGTGGGGGTACCAAGAGACCCAGTACTTC.

CDR3: CASSQDLSGARGAFF. The CDR3 coding sequence is TGTGCCAGCAGCCAAGATCTTAGTGGGGCGCGGGGAGCTTTCTTT. The chain joins TRBV3-1 (or the pseudogene TRBV3-2) to TRBJ1-1; weak D call: TRBD1 (5 bases). The CDR3 is 15 residues long. Per germline, CDR1 LGHDT and CDR2 YNNKEL (reference sequence). V dropped 0 bases and J dropped 10 bases, with 18 bases sitting between them.

This chain uses TRBV6-4 with TRBJ2-1; unclear D gene. The germline gives CDR1 MRHNA, CDR2 SNTAGT. The CDR3 spans 13 residues. Trimming took 2 bases from V and 0 from J, leaving 2 bases between them. This CDR3 reads CASSDDSYNEQFF. In nucleotides, the CDR3 is TGTGCCAGCAGTGACGACTCCTACAATGAGCAGTTCTTC.

This rearrangement joins TRBV2 to TRBJ2-1, with D uncertain. Germline V gives CDR1 SNHLY, CDR2 FYNNEI. The V gene lost 1 base and the J gene lost 4 bases, with 14 bases spanning the gap. CDR3 length: 16 amino acids. The CDR3 coding sequence is TGTGCCAGCAGTGAAGGGGCCTTGCCTGAATACAATGAGCAGTTCTTC. Encoded protein: CASSEGALPEYNEQFF.